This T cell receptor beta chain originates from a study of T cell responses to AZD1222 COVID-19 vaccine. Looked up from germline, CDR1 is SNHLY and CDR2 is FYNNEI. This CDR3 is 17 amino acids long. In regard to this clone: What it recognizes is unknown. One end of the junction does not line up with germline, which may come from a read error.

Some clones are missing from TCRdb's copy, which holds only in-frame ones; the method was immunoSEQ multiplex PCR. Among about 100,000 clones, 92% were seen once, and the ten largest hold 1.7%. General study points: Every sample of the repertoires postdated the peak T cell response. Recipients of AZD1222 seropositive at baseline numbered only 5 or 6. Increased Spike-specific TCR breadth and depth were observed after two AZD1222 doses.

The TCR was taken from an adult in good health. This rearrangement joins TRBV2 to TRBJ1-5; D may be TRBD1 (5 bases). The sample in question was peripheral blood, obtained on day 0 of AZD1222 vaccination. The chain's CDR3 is CASSSRRVGVSDQPQHF. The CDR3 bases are TGTGCCAGCAGTTCTCGGAGGGTAGGGGTTAGCGATCAGCCCCAGCATTTT.